This entry is about one TCR beta chain. This specimen comes from a study of control samples from healthy donors and cancer patients. Generated by immunoSEQ multiplex PCR, the TCRdb table keeps only in-frame clones and is missing some. The sample consists of 120,000 or so clones, more than 70% of them appearing once. The CDR3 runs 13 residues. CDR1 and CDR2 (germline): SGHAT, FQNNGV. Trimming stripped 5 bases from V and 6 bases from J, with 14 bases between. Sequencing was carried out using blood. The sequence derives from a man in his fifties or sixties in good health. The V and J genes are TRBV11-2 and TRBJ2-7; TRBD2 is a possible D gene (5 bases). CDR3 in DNA: TGTGCCAGCAGCGCGAGGGTTCCTGGCGAGCAGTACTTC. Amino acids: CASSARVPGEQYF.